The 28 T cell receptor beta chains below all came from one sample that was sequenced in a study of CD8 T cells in Susac syndrome. RNA totalling roughly 0.45 to 1 ug underwent reverse transcription with random hexamers. TCRdb recomputed calls from the immunoSEQ multiplex PCR reads with MiXCR, one row per CDR3 protein. The sample lists around 190,000 distinct CDR3 sequences, around 95% occurring once. The sample was CD4+ T cells from PBMCs. The receptors here all came from a human donor in good health.

This rearrangement joins TRBV12-3 or TRBV12-4 to TRBJ1-2; D is possibly TRBD1 (5 bases). The CDR3 totals 13 residues. V shed 7 bases and J shed 10 bases, with 19 bases lying between them. CDR3 in amino acids: CASTAFSGGTYTF. CDR3 in DNA: TGTGCCAGCACCGCGTTTTCCGGGGGGACCTACACCTTC.

V usage is TRBV29-1 and J usage is TRBJ2-2; D possibly corresponds to TRBD1 (6 bases). The CDR3 is 14 residues long. Germline values: CDR1 SQVTM, CDR2 ANQGSEA. V shed 4 bases and J shed 6 bases, with 15 bases lying between them. Here the CDR3 reads CSVVRQGKPGELFF. CDR3 bases: TGCAGCGTTGTCCGCCAGGGGAAGCCCGGGGAGCTGTTTTTT.

This clonotype was counted between two and nine times. The V and J genes are TRBV7-9 and TRBJ1-1; D call uncertain. This CDR3 has 11 residues. Germline-derived CDR1 and CDR2 are SEHNR and FQNEAQ (reference sequence). The V end lost 7 bases, the J end lost 0 bases, and 3 bases lay between the germline ends. The CDR3 nucleotides read TGTGCCAGCACCCTGAACACTGAAGCTTTCTTT. Its protein product is CASTLNTEAFF.

The genes are TRBV29-1 and TRBJ2-2, with D uncertain. The CDR3 consists of 15 residues. Trimming took off 6 bases at V and 6 bases at J, with 20 bases between the two ends. Per germline, CDR1 SQVTM and CDR2 ANQGSEA. The CDR3 sequence is CSVGTAVGSAGELFF. The CDR3 region has the DNA TGCAGCGTCGGAACGGCCGTGGGTTCCGCCGGGGAGCTGTTTTTT.

This chain connects TRBV29-1 to TRBJ2-5; 9 bases align to TRBD1. Germline CDR1 SQVTM, CDR2 ANQGSEA. The J segment lost 5 bases and the V segment lost 7 bases, leaving 8 bases of the junction unmatched. This CDR3 spans 13 amino acids. The CDR3 nucleotides are TGCAGCGATTCACAGGGGGCATTCGAGACCCAGTACTTC. Translated, it gives CSDSQGAFETQYF. Full variable domain (rest looked up from reference TRBV29-1 and TRBJ2-5): SAVISQKPSRDICQRGTSLTIQCQVDSQVTMMFWYRQQPGQSLTLIATANQGSEATYESGFVIDKFPISRPNLTFSTLTVSNMSPEDSSIYLCSDSQGAFETQYFGPGTRLLVL.

The chain combines TRBV24-1 with TRBJ2-3; the D gene is possibly TRBD2 (5 bases). The V and J ends lost 9 bases and 2 bases respectively, with 14 bases between them. CDR1 is KGHDR and CDR2 is SFDVKD in the germline V gene. The CDR3 has 14 residues. The CDR3 region has the DNA TGTGCCACCCTTTCACCCCGGGACACAGATACGCAGTATTTT. Encoded protein: CATLSPRDTDTQYF.

This chain uses TRBV2 with TRBJ2-6, with no clear D. The CDR3 consists of 14 residues. Germline V gene lookup returns CDR1 SNHLY and CDR2 FYNNEI. The V gene lost 1 base and the J gene lost 4 bases, with 5 bases spanning the gap. The CDR3 DNA reads as TGTGCCAGCAGTGAAGAGAGGGGGGCCAACGTCCTGACTTTC. This gives the protein CASSEERGANVLTF.

A word on this clonotype: An end of the junction differs from the germline gene, which may be a read error. This chain joins TRBV5-4 and TRBJ1-6; possible D gene TRBD1, 5 bases. The CDR3 runs 16 residues. CDR1 is SGHNT and CDR2 is YYREEE in the germline V gene (reference sequence). The CDR3 DNA reads as TGTGCCAGCAGGGCTGAGGTAGGGACCCTGAATTCACCCCTCCATTTT. Encoded protein: CASRAEVGTLNSPLHF. Combining the CDR3 with reference TRBV5-4 and TRBJ1-6 gives the whole variable domain ETGVTQSPTHLIKTRGQQVTLRCSSQSGHNTVSWYQQALGQGPQFIFQYYREEENGRGNFPPRFSGLQFPNYSSELNVNALELDDSALYLCASRAEVGTLNSPLHFGNGTRLTVT.

In DNA, the CDR3 is TGTGCCAGCAGCCAATCTAGATTGAAGGGCTACACCTTC. Its translation: CASSQSRLKGYTF. This chain uses TRBV3-1 with TRBJ1-2, with D unclear. The CDR3 is made up of 13 amino acids. V lost 2 bases, J lost 8 bases, and 12 bases lay in between. Germline CDR1 is LGHDT and CDR2 is YNNKEL (reference sequence).

The chain is built from TRBV18 and TRBJ2-7; the match to TRBD2 covers 7 bases. The CDR3 is 13 amino acids. The V gene end was trimmed by 2 bases and the J gene end by 2 bases; junction bases not matched to a gene: 0. Per germline, CDR1 KGHSH and CDR2 LQKENI. In nucleotides, the CDR3 is TGTGCCAGCTCACCAGGGAGGGCCTACGAGCAGTACTTC. The encoded protein is CASSPGRAYEQYF.

This chain uses TRBV24-1 with TRBJ2-1, with 8 nucleotides matching TRBD2. V dropped 5 bases and J dropped 3; count of bases not matched to a gene: 8. Germline V gene sequence: CDR1 KGHDR, CDR2 SFDVKD. The CDR3 runs 16 residues. The CDR3 spells CATSVVIAGNYNEQFF. The CDR3, as DNA: TGTGCCACCAGTGTGGTAATAGCGGGGAACTACAATGAGCAGTTCTTC.

The chain joins TRBV7-9 to TRBJ1-2; D is unclear. Looked up from germline, CDR1 is SEHNR and CDR2 is FQNEAQ (reference sequence). CDR3 size: 14 residues. Trimming took 5 bases from V and 4 from J, leaving 14 bases between them. CDR3 region: CASSRPETSYGYTF. In nucleotides, the CDR3 is TGTGCCAGCAGCCGACCCGAGACTTCCTATGGCTACACCTTC. The full variable domain, completed using reference TRBV7-9 and TRBJ1-2, is DTGVSQNPRHKITKRGQNVTFRCDPISEHNRLYWYRQTLGQGPEFLTYFQNEAQLEKSRLLSDRFSAERPKGSFSTLEIQRTEQGDSAMYLCASSRPETSYGYTFGSGTRLTVV.

This clonotype was observed once. The chain joins TRBV29-1 to TRBJ2-5; TRBD2 agrees at 7 bases. The CDR3 is made up of 11 amino acids. Trimming cost V 4 bases and J 4 bases; bases outside gene matches: 0. The germline V gene encodes CDR1 SQVTM and CDR2 ANQGSEA. CDR3 loop: CSVGGRETQYF. DNA for the CDR3: TGCAGCGTTGGCGGGAGAGAGACCCAGTACTTC.

The V call is TRBV20-1, the J call TRBJ1-2; D uncertain. The CDR3 runs 14 residues. Germline assignment: CDR1 DFQATT and CDR2 SNEGSKA (reference sequence). Trimming took off 3 bases at V and 4 bases at J, with 15 bases between the two ends. CDR3 in DNA: TGCAGTGCTAGGAAGATCGGCCGGATCTATGGCTACACCTTC. Its protein is CSARKIGRIYGYTF.

This chain joins TRBV29-1 and TRBJ2-3; TRBD1 might be the D (5 bases). The CDR3 runs 10 residues. Germline V CDR1 and CDR2: SQVTM, ANQGSEA. V was trimmed by 6 bases and J by 10 bases, leaving 11 bases between them. CDR3 protein: CSVGPTPQYF. The CDR3 nucleotides read TGCAGCGTGGGGCCCACCCCGCAGTATTTT.

V usage is TRBV23-1 and J usage is TRBJ1-1; D not certain. TRBV23-1 is labeled an ORF, and its function is uncertain. The CDR3 contains 15 residues. Trimming took off 4 bases at V and 1 base at J, with 13 bases between the two ends. The CDR3 is CASSPRGQKNTEAFF. For the CDR3, the DNA is TGCGCCAGCAGTCCACGAGGGCAGAAGAACACTGAAGCTTTCTTT.

There are a few counts of this clonotype. The genes are TRBV27 and TRBJ2-5, with D uncertain. This CDR3 is built from 11 residues. In germline, CDR1 is MNHEY, CDR2 SMNVEV (reference sequence). V gave up 6 bases and J gave up 0 bases, with 2 bases separating them. The CDR3 region has the DNA TGTGCCAGCAGCTACCAAGAGACCCAGTACTTC. As protein: CASSYQETQYF.

This rearrangement joins TRBV4-1 to TRBJ2-7; 11 nucleotides match TRBD2. This CDR3 is built from 15 residues. The germline V gene has CDR1 MGHRA and CDR2 YSYEKL. V gave up 6 bases and J gave up 3 bases; unmatched junction bases: 7. The CDR3 is CASRLAGDLRYEQYF. CDR3 in DNA: TGCGCCAGCAGACTAGCGGGGGACCTTCGCTACGAGCAGTACTTC.

This chain connects TRBV7-2 to TRBJ1-2, with a weak D call TRBD1 (5 bases). The CDR3 runs to 15 residues. With 4 bases removed from V and 2 bases from J, the gap between germline ends came to 14 bases. In germline, CDR1 is SGHTA, CDR2 FQGNSA. In nucleotides, the CDR3 is TGTGCCAGCAGCTCCACCGTACGGGGGAACTATGGCTACACCTTC. Translating gives CASSSTVRGNYGYTF.

This sequence joins TRBV7-3 and TRBJ2-5, with a possible D match to TRBD2 (6 bases). Germline CDR1 and CDR2: SGHTA and FQGTGA. This CDR3 is built from 12 residues. The germline V and J ends were trimmed by 5 bases and 9 bases, with 13 bases remaining between them. As DNA, the CDR3 is TGTGCCAGCAGCCCAGGCGGGGAGCCCCAGTACTTC. This codes for CASSPGGEPQYF.

CDR3: CASSPRSKITGELFF. The CDR3 DNA reads as TGTGCCAGCAGTCCCCGATCGAAGATCACCGGGGAGCTGTTTTTT. This chain joins TRBV27 and TRBJ2-2; no clear D. Trimming stripped 5 bases from V and 4 bases from J, with 14 bases between. This CDR3 is 15 amino acids long. CDR1 and CDR2 from the germline V gene are MNHEY and SMNVEV (reference sequence).

This sequence joins TRBV28 and TRBJ2-7; 7 nucleotides align to TRBD1. The CDR3 spans 12 residues. Per germline, CDR1 MDHEN and CDR2 SYDVKM. The V and J ends lost 5 bases and 5 bases, in that order; junction bases with no gene match: 3. CDR3 sequence (DNA): TGTGCCAGCAGTCGAACAGGGGACGAGCAGTACGTC. Its translation: CASSRTGDEQYV.

The chain uses TRBV5-4 and TRBJ1-4; D unresolved. Looked up from germline, CDR1 is SGHNT and CDR2 is YYREEE (reference sequence). V gave up 2 bases and J gave up 8 bases, with 22 bases separating them. This CDR3 region has 17 residues. In DNA form, the CDR3 reads TGTGCCAGCAGCTTAGACCCCACAGAGATTTTTGGCGAAAAACTGTTTTTT. This gives the protein CASSLDPTEIFGEKLFF. Supplemented by reference TRBV5-4 and TRBJ1-4, the full variable domain reads ETGVTQSPTHLIKTRGQQVTLRCSSQSGHNTVSWYQQALGQGPQFIFQYYREEENGRGNFPPRFSGLQFPNYSSELNVNALELDDSALYLCASSLDPTEIFGEKLFFGSGTQLSVL.

The chain couples TRBV7-9 to TRBJ2-7, with a tentative D call TRBD1 (5 bases). V dropped 1 base and J dropped 6 bases, with 10 bases sitting between them. The V gene's germline CDR1 is SEHNR and CDR2 FQNEAQ (reference sequence). This CDR3 is built from 13 residues. CDR3 coding DNA: TGTGCCAGCAGCTTAGGACAGACGGCCGAGCAGTACTTC. Translating it yields CASSLGQTAEQYF.

The chain employs TRBV4-1 and TRBJ1-2, with unresolved D. Trimming stripped 6 bases from V and 2 bases from J, with 7 bases between. The germline CDR1 and CDR2 sequences are MGHRA and YSYEKL. The CDR3 loop spans 12 amino acids. The DNA of the CDR3 is TGCGCCAGCAGAGATGGAAACTATGGCTACACCTTC. Translated: CASRDGNYGYTF.

The V gene is TRBV28, the J gene TRBJ1-5, with D uncertain. Germline assignment: CDR1 MDHEN and CDR2 SYDVKM. The V end was cut by 5 bases, the J end by 6 bases, with 14 bases between. There are 14 residues in the CDR3. CDR3 loop: CASSPRPQAQPQHF. The CDR3 nucleotides are TGTGCCAGCAGTCCGCGCCCCCAGGCTCAGCCCCAGCATTTT.

The V gene is TRBV5-1, the J gene TRBJ2-3, with D hard to call. This CDR3 contains 14 residues. The germline V gene encodes CDR1 SGHRS and CDR2 YFSETQ. Deletions cut 4 bases from V and 1 base from J, with 10 bases between. As DNA, the CDR3 is TGCGCCAGCAGCCTCCTTCCTCGCACAGATACGCAGTATTTT. Its translation: CASSLLPRTDTQYF.

This clonotype is a singleton in its sample. This chain links TRBV29-1 with TRBJ1-2, with D possibly being TRBD1 (5 bases). V was clipped by 7 bases and J by 6 bases, with 18 bases between them. This CDR3 spans 13 amino acids. CDR1 SQVTM and CDR2 ANQGSEA come from the germline V gene. CDR3 DNA sequence: TGCAGCGCTGGTGCTGGGGGAATCAATGGCTACACCTTC. Translation: CSAGAGGINGYTF.